The rows below give T cell receptor beta chains drawn from one sample of a study of human T cells and chemical hapten exposure. MiXCR, applied by TCRdb to the RACE reads, yields one record per CDR3 protein. The sample includes around 69,000 distinct CDR3 sequences, 9.8% of them seen just once. The material sequenced was whole blood, taken in connection with sensitization to the hapten diphenylcyclopropenone (DPC). These TCRs come from a woman between 40 and 55 years old with alopecia areata. Some clones in this sample may be carry-over from other donors' samples. Each CDR3 is given with its conserved first and last residue. D genes are given only for firm matches. Rows may omit the clone size; those that give it use once, few, many or a size class.

V gene	J gene	D gene	clone size	CDR3 DNA	CDR3 protein
TRBV29-1	TRBJ1-2	-	many	TGCAGCGTTGATGTAGCGGCTTATGGCTACACCTTC	CSVDVAAYGYTF
TRBV27	TRBJ2-7	-	few	TGTGCCAGCAGTTTATACGAGGGAATCGAGCAGTACTTC	CASSLYEGIEQYF
TRBV2	TRBJ2-2	-	-	TGTGCCAGCAGTGGGGGTAGCGTTAGTCCCGGGGAGCTGTTTTTT	CASSGGSVSPGELFF
TRBV5-5	TRBJ1-2	-	many	TGTGCCAGCAGCTTGACGCGGGACGATAACTATGGCTACACCTTC	CASSLTRDDNYGYTF
TRBV9	TRBJ2-7	TRBD1	few	TGTGCCAGCAGCGTTGGACAGGGTGGCTACGAGCAGTACTTC	CASSVGQGGYEQYF
TRBV6-2/TRBV6-3	TRBJ1-1	-	few	TGTGCCAGCAGTGACAGTATGAACACTGAAGCTTTCTTT	CASSDSMNTEAFF
TRBV5-1	TRBJ2-5	-	many	TGCGCCAGCAGCTTCTCTATGGAGACCCAGTACTTC	CASSFSMETQYF
TRBV6-5	TRBJ2-7	TRBD2	many	TGTGCCAGCAGAACTAGCGGGGGGACCTACGAGCAGTACTTC	CASRTSGGTYEQYF
TRBV27	TRBJ2-2	TRBD1	many	TGTGCCAGCAACAGGGGGCGCGGGGAGCTGTTTTTT	CASNRGRGELFF
TRBV6-2/TRBV6-3	TRBJ2-1	-	many	TGTGCCAGCAGTTACTCGCAGGGGGGGGGTGAGCAGTTCTTC	CASSYSQGGGEQFF
TRBV4-1	TRBJ1-6	-	few	TGCGCCAGCAGCCAAGATGGGGGGGCCCGGGGTAATTCACCCCTCCACTTT	CASSQDGGARGNSPLHF
TRBV7-2	TRBJ2-6	-	many	TGTGCCAGCGGGGCAGGGGCTCATCCTGGGGCCAACGTCCTGACTTTC	CASGAGAHPGANVLTF
TRBV25-1	TRBJ1-1	-	-	TGTGCCAGCATCGACGGCGGCACTGAAGCTTTCTTT	CASIDGGTEAFF
TRBV5-1	TRBJ1-1	TRBD1	-	TGCGCCAGCAGCGCGACAGGGAAAGCGAACACTGAAGCTTTCTTT	CASSATGKANTEAFF
TRBV5-1	TRBJ2-1	-	many	TGCGCCAGCAGCTCCGCTGCAGGAGGGTATGAGCAGTTCTTC	CASSSAAGGYEQFF
TRBV20-1	TRBJ1-5	-	-	TGCAGTGCTAGAGATCAGGGGACTTGGCAGCCCCAGCATTTT	CSARDQGTWQPQHF
TRBV7-9	TRBJ2-3	TRBD2	-	TGTGCCAGCAGCTTCTTGACTAGCGGGCCCACAGATACGCAGTATTTT	CASSFLTSGPTDTQYF
TRBV21-1	TRBJ2-7	-	many	TGTGCCAGCAGCAATCGAACAGTTAAAACCGGGACAGGGGTCTCCTACGAGCAGTACTTC	CASSNRTVKTGTGVSYEQYF
TRBV27	TRBJ1-1	-	-	TGTGCCAGCAGTTTTTTTTTTGGGACTGAAGCTTTCTTT	CASSFFFGTEAFF
TRBV27	TRBJ2-7	-	many	TGTGCCAGCAGTCCACCCGGGCGCGAGCAGTACTTC	CASSPPGREQYF